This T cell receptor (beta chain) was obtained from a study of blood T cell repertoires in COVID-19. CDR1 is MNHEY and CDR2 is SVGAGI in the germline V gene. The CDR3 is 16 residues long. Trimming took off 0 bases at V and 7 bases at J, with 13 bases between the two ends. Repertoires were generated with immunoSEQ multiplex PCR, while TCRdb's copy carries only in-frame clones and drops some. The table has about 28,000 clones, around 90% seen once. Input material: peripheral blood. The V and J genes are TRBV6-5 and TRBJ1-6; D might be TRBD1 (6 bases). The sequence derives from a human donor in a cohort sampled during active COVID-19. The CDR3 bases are TGTGCCAGCAGTTACTCGGGGGCGGTGTCGAATTCACCCCTCCACTTT. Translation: CASSYSGAVSNSPLHF.